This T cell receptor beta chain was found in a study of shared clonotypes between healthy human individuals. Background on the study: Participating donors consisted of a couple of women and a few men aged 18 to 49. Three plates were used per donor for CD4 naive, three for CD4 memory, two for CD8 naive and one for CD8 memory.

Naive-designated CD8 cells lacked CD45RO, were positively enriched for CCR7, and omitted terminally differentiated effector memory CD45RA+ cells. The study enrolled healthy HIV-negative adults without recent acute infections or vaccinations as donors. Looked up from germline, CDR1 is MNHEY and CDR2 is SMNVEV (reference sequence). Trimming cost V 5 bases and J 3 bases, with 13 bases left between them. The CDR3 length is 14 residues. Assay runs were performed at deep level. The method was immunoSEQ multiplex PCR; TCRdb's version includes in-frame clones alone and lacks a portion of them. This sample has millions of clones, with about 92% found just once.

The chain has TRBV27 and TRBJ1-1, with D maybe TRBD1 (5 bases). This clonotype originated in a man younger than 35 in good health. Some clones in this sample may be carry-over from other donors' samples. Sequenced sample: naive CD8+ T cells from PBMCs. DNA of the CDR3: TGTGCCAGCAGTCCGCCCGGGACCCACACTGAAGCTTTCTTT. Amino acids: CASSPPGTHTEAFF.